The source of this T cell receptor beta chain is a study of CD8 T cells in Susac syndrome. In contrast to the negatively isolated CD8+ and CD4+ T cells, TEMRA cells were FACS-enriched. After removal of 3 bases from V and 2 bases from J, the junction contained 12 bases not matched to a gene. This CDR3 is 19 amino acids long. Random hexamers primed reverse transcription of about 0.5 to 1 ug RNA. TCRdb processed the immunoSEQ multiplex PCR reads anew with MiXCR; each CDR3 protein has one entry. The repertoire consists of some 450,000 distinct CDR3 sequences, with approximately 85% occurring once and the leading ten covering about 0.1%.

This clonotype originated in a human donor with multiple sclerosis. The J gene is TRBJ2-6, the V gene TRBV12-3 or TRBV12-4, with 8 positions matching TRBD1. What was sequenced was CD8+ T cells from PBMCs. The CDR3 DNA reads as TGTGCCAGCAGTTTCTCGGGGACAGGTTTTATAACTGGGGCCAACGTCCTGACTTTC. It translates to CASSFSGTGFITGANVLTF.